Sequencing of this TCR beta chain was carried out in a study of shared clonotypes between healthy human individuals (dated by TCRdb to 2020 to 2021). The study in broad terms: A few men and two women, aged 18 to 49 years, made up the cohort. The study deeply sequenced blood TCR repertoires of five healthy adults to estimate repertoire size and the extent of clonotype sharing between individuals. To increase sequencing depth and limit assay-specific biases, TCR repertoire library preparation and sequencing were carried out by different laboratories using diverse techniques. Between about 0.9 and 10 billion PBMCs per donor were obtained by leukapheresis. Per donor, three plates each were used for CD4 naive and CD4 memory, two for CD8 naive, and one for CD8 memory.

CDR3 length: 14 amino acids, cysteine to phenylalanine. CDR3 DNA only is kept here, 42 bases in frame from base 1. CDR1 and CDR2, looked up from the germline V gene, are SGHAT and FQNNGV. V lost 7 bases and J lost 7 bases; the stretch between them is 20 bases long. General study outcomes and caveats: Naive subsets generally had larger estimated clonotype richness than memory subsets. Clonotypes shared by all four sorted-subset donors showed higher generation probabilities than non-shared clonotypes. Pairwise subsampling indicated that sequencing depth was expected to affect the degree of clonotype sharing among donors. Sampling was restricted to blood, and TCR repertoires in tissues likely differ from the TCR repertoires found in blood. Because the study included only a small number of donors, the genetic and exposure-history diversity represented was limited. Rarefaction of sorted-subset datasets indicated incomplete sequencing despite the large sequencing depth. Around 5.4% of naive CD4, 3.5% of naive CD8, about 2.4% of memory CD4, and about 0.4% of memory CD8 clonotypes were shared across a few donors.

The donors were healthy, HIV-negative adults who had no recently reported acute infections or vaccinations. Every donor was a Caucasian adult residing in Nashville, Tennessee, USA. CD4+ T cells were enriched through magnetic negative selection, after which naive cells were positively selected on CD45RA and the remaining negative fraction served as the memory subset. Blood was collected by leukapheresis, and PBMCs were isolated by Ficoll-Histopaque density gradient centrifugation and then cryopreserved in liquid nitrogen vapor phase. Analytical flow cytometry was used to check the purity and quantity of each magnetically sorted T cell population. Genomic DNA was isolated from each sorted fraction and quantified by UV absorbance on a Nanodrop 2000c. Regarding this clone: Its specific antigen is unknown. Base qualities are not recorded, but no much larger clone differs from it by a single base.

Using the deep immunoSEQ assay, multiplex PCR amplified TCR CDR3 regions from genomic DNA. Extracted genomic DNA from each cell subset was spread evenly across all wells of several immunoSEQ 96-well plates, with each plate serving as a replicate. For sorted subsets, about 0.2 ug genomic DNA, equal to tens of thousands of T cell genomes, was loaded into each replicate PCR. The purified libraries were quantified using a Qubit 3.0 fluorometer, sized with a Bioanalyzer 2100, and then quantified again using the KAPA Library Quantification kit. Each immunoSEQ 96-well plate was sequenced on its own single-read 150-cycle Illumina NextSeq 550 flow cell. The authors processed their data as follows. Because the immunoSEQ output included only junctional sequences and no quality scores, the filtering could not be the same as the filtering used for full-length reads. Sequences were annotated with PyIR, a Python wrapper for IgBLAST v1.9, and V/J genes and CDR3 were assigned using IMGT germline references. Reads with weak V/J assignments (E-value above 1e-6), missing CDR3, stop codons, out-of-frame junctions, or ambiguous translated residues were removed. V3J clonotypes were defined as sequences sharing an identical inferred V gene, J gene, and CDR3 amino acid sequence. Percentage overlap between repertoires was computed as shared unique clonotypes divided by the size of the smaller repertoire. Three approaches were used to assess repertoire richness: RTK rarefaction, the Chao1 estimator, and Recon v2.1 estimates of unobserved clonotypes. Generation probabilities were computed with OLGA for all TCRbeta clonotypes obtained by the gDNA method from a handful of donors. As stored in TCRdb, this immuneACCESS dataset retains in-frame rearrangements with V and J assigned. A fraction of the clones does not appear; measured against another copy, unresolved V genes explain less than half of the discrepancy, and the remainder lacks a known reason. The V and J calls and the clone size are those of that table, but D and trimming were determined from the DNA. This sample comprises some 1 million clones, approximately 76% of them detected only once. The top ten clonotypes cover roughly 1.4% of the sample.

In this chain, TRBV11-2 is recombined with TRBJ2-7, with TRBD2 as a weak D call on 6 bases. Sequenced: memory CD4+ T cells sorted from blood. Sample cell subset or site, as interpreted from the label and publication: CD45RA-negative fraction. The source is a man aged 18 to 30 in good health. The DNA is TGTGCCAGCACAACTACGAGCTTCGCGGGGGAGCAGTACTTC. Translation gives CASTTTSFAGEQYF.